This section outlines one TCR beta chain sequence together with its context. What it binds is unknown. Each TRB cDNA library was prepared by 5' RACE (with UMI labels). Each CDR3 protein gets one entry in TCRdb, which reprocessed the 5' RACE reads and gives no DNA. There are 45,000 to 70,000 distinct CDR3 sequences in the sample, with 20% held by the top ten. This sample was taken from a study of CXCR3-negative and CXCR3-positive naive CD8 T cells. Study observations and caveats: CD5 surface expression was similar among naive subsets, and TCR strength was estimated by inference from TRB CDR3 properties.

This CDR3 is built from 14 residues. CDR1 is SQVTM, CDR2 ANQGSEA, per germline. The sequence came from a human donor in good health. Some clones in this sample may be carry-over from other donors' samples. The J gene is TRBJ2-2, the V gene TRBV29-1; absent DNA, TCRdb's TRBD2 call cannot be checked. Specimen: memory CD8+ T cells from blood. CDR3 loop: CSVEGLALPGELFF.